Here is one T cell receptor (beta chain) with its context. The data are from a study of blood T cell repertoires in COVID-19. CDR1 is SGHTA and CDR2 is FQGTGA in the germline V gene. This CDR3 region has 14 residues. Trimming took off 2 bases at V and 3 bases at J, with 9 bases between the two ends. This table comes from immunoSEQ multiplex PCR, and its TCRdb copy is limited to in-frame clones, with some not included. This sample carries 50,000 to 65,000 clones, 88% of them seen once, and the ten largest clones take 3.5% to 4.5%. The TCR sequence derives from a man aged 45-65 years with active COVID-19. The gene calls are TRBV7-3 and TRBJ2-3; a possible D gene is TRBD1 (6 bases). The specimen was peripheral blood. CDR3 residues: CASSLQGGTDTQYF. CDR3 DNA: TGTGCCAGCAGCTTACAAGGGGGAACAGATACGCAGTATTTT.